This T cell receptor beta chain was identified during a study of T cells in tumors after PD-1 blockade. Clones were read by immunoSEQ multiplex PCR, and TCRdb kept only the in-frame ones, dropping some. Of several thousand clones in the sample, less than 80% were seen once. Trimming removed 3 bases from V and 0 bases from J, with 16 bases in between. CDR3 length: 16 residues. Germline CDR1 reads SGHDT; CDR2 reads YYEEEE. The starting material was tumor tissue, obtained after anti-PD-1 treatment. The V and J genes are TRBV5-6 and TRBJ2-7, with D possibly TRBD1 on 7 matching bases. This receptor was taken from a human donor with basal cell carcinoma. CDR3 residues: CASSYNAGTDSYEQYF. CDR3 coding DNA: TGTGCCAGCAGCTACAACGCGGGGACAGACTCCTACGAGCAGTACTTC.